This TCR beta chain was captured in a study of blood T cell repertoires in COVID-19. The CDR3 is made up of 13 amino acids. CDR1 and CDR2 (germline): MGHDK, SYGVNS. The ends lost 8 bases at V and 2 bases at J; junction bases unmatched: 0. Some clones are missing from TCRdb's copy, which holds only in-frame ones; the method was immunoSEQ multiplex PCR. The sample gives around 200,000 clones, around 82% of which show up once; 8% to 10% is in the top ten. Sequencing input: peripheral blood. The TCR originated in a woman aged 50 to 60 with acute or convalescent COVID-19. This chain uses TRBV25-1 with TRBJ2-6; TRBD2 agrees at 7 bases. CDR3 bases: TGTGCCAGCCGGGAGGCTGGGGCCAACGTCCTGACTTTC. As protein: CASREAGANVLTF.